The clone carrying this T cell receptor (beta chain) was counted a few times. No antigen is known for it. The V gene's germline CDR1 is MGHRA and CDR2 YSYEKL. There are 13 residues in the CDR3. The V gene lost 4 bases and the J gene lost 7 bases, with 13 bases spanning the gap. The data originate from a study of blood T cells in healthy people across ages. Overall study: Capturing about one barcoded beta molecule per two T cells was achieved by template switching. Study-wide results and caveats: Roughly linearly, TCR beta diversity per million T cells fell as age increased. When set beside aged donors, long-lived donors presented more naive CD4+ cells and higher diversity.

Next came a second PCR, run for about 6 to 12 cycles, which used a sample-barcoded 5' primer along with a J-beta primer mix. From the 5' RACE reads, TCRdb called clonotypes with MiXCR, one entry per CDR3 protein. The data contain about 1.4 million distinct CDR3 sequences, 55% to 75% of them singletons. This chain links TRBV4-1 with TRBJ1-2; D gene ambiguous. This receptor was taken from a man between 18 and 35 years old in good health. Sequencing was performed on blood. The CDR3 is CASSPQLVAGYTF. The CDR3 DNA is TGCGCCAGCAGCCCTCAATTGGTGGCTGGCTACACCTTC.